This TCR beta chain is from a study of blood T cell repertoires in COVID-19. Study information: Sites across the United States, Italy and Spain contributed samples from acute and convalescent COVID-19.

Trimming took 10 bases from V and 5 from J; bases not matched to a gene: 15. Germline CDR1 and CDR2: SGHRS and YFSETQ. CDR3 length equals 17 residues. The data were produced by immunoSEQ multiplex PCR, yet TCRdb's version contains in-frame clones alone and is incomplete. The sample lists about 160,000 clones, over 75% seen once, with about 6.6% in the top ten. Participants came from around 25 US areas, aged roughly 18 to 90 years. The V call is TRBV5-1, the J call TRBJ2-3; 14 bases match TRBD2. This sequence was found in a woman aged 50 to 65 who had recovered from COVID-19. The sample was PBMCs or T cells enriched from blood (not recorded which). The CDR3 spells CARGGGRLAGGGDTQYF. CDR3 in DNA: TGCGCCCGCGGCGGGGGCCGACTAGCGGGGGGGGGAGATACGCAGTATTTT.